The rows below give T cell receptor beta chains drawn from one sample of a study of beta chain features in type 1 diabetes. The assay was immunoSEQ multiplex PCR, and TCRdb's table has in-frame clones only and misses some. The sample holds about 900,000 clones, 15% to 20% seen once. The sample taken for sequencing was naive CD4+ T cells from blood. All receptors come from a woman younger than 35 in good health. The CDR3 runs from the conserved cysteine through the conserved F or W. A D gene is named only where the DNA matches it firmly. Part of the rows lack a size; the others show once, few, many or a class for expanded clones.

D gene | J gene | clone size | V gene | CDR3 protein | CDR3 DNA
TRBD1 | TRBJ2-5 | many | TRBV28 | CASSSGQQETQYF | TGTGCCAGCAGTTCGGGACAGCAAGAGACCCAGTACTTC
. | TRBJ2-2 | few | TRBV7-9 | CASSLGQLNTGELFF | TGTGCCAGCAGCTTAGGCCAGCTGAACACCGGGGAGCTGTTTTTT
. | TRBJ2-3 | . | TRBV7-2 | CASSYTGHRTDTQYF | TGTGCCAGCAGCTACACGGGACACCGCACAGATACGCAGTATTTT
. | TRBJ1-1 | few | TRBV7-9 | CASSARGGGRANTEAFF | TGTGCCAGCAGCGCTAGGGGCGGAGGCAGGGCGAACACTGAAGCTTTCTTT
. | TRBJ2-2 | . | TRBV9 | CASSTRPGVANNTGELFF | TGTGCCAGCAGCACCCGACCGGGAGTAGCGAATAACACCGGGGAGCTGTTTTTT
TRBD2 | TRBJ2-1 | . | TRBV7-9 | CASSPASGSTLNEQFF | TGTGCCAGCAGCCCCGCTAGCGGGAGTACGTTGAATGAGCAGTTCTTC
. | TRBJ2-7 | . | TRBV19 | CASSIDPMEEQYF | TGTGCCAGTAGTATAGATCCAATGGAAGAGCAGTACTTC
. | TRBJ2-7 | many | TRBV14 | CASRAGVEQYF | TGTGCCAGCAGAGCCGGGGTCGAGCAGTACTTC
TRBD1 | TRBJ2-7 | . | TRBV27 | CASSTAGGEVQYF | TGTGCCAGCAGTACGGCAGGGGGCGAGGTGCAGTACTTC
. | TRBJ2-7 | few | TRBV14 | CASSRGEVSYEQYF | TGTGCCAGCAGCCGTGGGGAGGTCTCCTACGAGCAGTACTTC
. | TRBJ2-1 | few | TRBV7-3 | CASSLNPRGSSDEQFF | TGTGCCAGCAGCTTAAACCCCCGAGGCTCTTCCGATGAGCAGTTCTTC
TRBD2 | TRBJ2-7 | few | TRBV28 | CASSTLGRTSGLEEQYF | TGTGCCAGCAGTACTCTAGGAAGGACTAGCGGGCTAGAGGAGCAGTACTTC
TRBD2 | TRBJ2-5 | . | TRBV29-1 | CSARLAGVKETQYF | TGCAGCGCAAGACTAGCGGGAGTCAAAGAGACCCAGTACTTC
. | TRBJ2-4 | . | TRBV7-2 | CASSFSGAKNIQYF | TGTGCCAGCAGCTTCTCTGGGGCCAAAAACATTCAGTACTTC
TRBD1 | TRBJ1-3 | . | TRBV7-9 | CASSLGDSRRNTIYF | TGTGCCAGCAGCTTAGGGGACAGTCGGAGAAACACCATATATTTT
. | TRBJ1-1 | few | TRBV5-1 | CASSLILSTTPIRVDTEAFF | TGCGCCAGCAGCTTGATCCTATCGACAACCCCCATCCGGGTGGACACTGAAGCTTTCTTT
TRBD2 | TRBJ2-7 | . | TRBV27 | CASSLSCLAGEVDEQYF | TGTGCCAGCAGTTTATCTTGTCTAGCGGGAGAAGTGGACGAGCAGTACTTC
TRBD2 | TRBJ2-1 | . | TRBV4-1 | CASSQVGTSHHEQFF | TGCGCCAGCAGCCAAGTCGGGACTAGCCACCATGAGCAGTTCTTC
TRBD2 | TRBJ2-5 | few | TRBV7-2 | CASSLHGLAGTQETQYF | TGTGCCAGCAGCTTACACGGACTAGCGGGAACACAAGAGACCCAGTACTTC
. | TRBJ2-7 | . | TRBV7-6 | CASSSARVASAYEQYF | TGTGCCAGCAGCTCGGCCCGGGTGGCCAGCGCCTACGAGCAGTACTTC
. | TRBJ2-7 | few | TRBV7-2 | CASSLDPGSSYEQYF | TGTGCCAGCAGCTTAGATCCAGGTTCCTCCTACGAGCAGTACTTC
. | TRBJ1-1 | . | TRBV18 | CASSGPRGSMNTEAFF | TGTGCCAGCTCAGGTCCCCGGGGCAGCATGAACACTGAAGCTTTCTTT
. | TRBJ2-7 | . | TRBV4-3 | CASSQESGHAYEQYF | TGCGCCAGCAGCCAAGAGTCAGGACACGCCTACGAGCAGTACTTC
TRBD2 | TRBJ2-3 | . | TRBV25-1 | CASSARTSGGRGTQYF | TGTGCCAGCAGTGCCCGGACTAGCGGAGGGAGGGGTACGCAGTATTTT
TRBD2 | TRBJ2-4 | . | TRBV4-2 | CASSPYTSGSPPFLAKNIQYF | TGTGCCAGCAGCCCCTATACTAGCGGGAGTCCCCCGTTCCTAGCCAAAAACATTCAGTACTTC
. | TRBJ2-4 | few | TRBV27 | CASSLIGGRNIQYF | TGTGCCAGCAGTTTAATTGGGGGTAGGAACATTCAGTACTTC
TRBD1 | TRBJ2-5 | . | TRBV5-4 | CASSTGGNTQETQYF | TGTGCCAGCAGCACAGGGGGCAACACTCAAGAGACCCAGTACTTC